The 27 T cell receptor beta chains reported below all come from one sample, sequenced in a study of CD8+CD57+ T cells in acquired aplastic anemia. TCR beta VDJ and CDR3 profiles were obtained from a genomic DNA template. MiXCR, applied by TCRdb to the reads, yields one record per CDR3 protein. The sample has around 400,000 distinct CDR3 sequences, 60% to 80% seen once. Sequencing was carried out using sorted CD4+, CD8+, or CD8+CD57+ T cells (not recorded which) from PBMCs. The receptors shown here come from a human donor in good health, serving as a control.

Many counts were recorded for this clonotype. The gene calls are TRBV30 and TRBJ1-6; D is unclear. V was clipped by 0 bases and J by 10 bases, with 10 bases between them. CDR1 and CDR2 (germline): GTSNPN, SVGIG (reference sequence). The CDR3 spans 13 residues. The CDR3 loop is CAWSVDRGSPLHF. CDR3 DNA sequence: TGTGCCTGGAGTGTGGATCGGGGATCACCCCTCCACTTT.

This chain links TRBV20-1 with TRBJ2-7, with 7 bases identical to TRBD2. The CDR3 extends over 14 amino acids. The trim removed 0 bases at V and 3 bases at J, leaving 5 bases unmatched. The V gene's germline CDR1 is DFQATT and CDR2 SNEGSKA (reference sequence). Here the CDR3 reads CSARDSAGDYEQYF. CDR3 sequence (DNA): TGCAGTGCTAGAGATTCCGCGGGAGACTACGAGCAGTACTTC.

For this clonotype: Lacking the conserved final phenylalanine or tryptophan, this CDR3 likely reflects a read error. It is unclear where the CDR3 begins or ends on the DNA, so no DNA is shown, and the CDR3 is as TCRdb lists it. J is TRBJ2-1 and V is TRBV7-2; no check of the table's D call, TRBD1, against the DNA was made. Germline assignment: CDR1 SGHTA and CDR2 FQGNSA. Both ends counted, the CDR3 spans 13 residues. CDR3 protein: CASSLVAGGEQLL.

The CDR3 region is CASSLEGRAKQYF. The DNA for the CDR3 is TGTGCCAGCAGCTTAGAGGGGAGGGCAAAACAGTACTTC. The gene calls are TRBV7-7 and TRBJ2-5; 7 nucleotides line up with TRBD2. Germline loops: CDR1 SSHAT, CDR2 FNYEAQ (reference sequence). This CDR3 region has 13 residues. With V trimmed by 1 base and J by 11 bases, 7 bases remained unmatched.

The chain is built from TRBV7-9 and TRBJ1-2; D is undetermined. Germline-derived CDR1 and CDR2 are SEHNR and FQNEAQ (reference sequence). Trimming left V 6 bases short and J 6 bases short, with 17 bases between. The CDR3 is 14 residues long. This chain's CDR3 is CASSYKRRSDGYTF. DNA of the CDR3: TGTGCCAGCAGTTACAAGAGGAGATCGGATGGCTACACCTTC.

This chain connects TRBV7-2 to TRBJ2-5; 9 nucleotides agree with TRBD2. Germline V gene lookup returns CDR1 SGHTA and CDR2 FQGNSA. The CDR3 has 14 residues. The trim removed 5 bases at V and 4 bases at J, leaving 5 bases unmatched. The CDR3 region has the DNA TGTGCCAGCAGCCGCGGGGGGGCGCTAGAGACCCAGTACTTC. As protein: CASSRGGALETQYF.

About this clonotype itself: One junction end disagrees with the germline gene, perhaps due to a read error. The rearrangement links TRBV7-8 to TRBJ2-2; a weak D match, TRBD2 (5 bases). This CDR3 contains 16 residues. Germline CDR1 and CDR2: SGHVS and FQNEAQ. The CDR3 region is CASSLGWPENNGVLFF. The CDR3 nucleotides are TGTGCCAGCAGCTTAGGTTGGCCAGAGAACAACGGGGTGCTGTTTTTT.

V is TRBV12-5 and J is TRBJ2-3, with D possibly matching TRBD1 (6 bases). CDR3 length: 14 residues. Germline V gives CDR1 LGHNT, CDR2 FRNRAP. Trimming removed 2 bases at V and 8 bases at J, with 14 bases between. CDR3 residues: CASGLCAGEGTQYF. CDR3 in DNA: TGTGCTAGTGGTTTGTGCGCAGGGGAAGGTACGCAGTATTTT.

Many counts were recorded for this clonotype. The chain recombines TRBV5-1 with TRBJ2-5, with 10 bases that match TRBD1. The V and J ends lost 3 bases and 2 bases, in that order; junction bases with no gene match: 4. Germline loops: CDR1 SGHRS, CDR2 YFSETQ. The CDR3 sequence is 15 residues long. CDR3 DNA: TGCGCCAGCAGCTGGGACAGGGGAGGGCAAGAGACCCAGTACTTC. Its translation is CASSWDRGGQETQYF.

Turning to this clonotype: The junction differs from germline at one of its ends, possibly a read error. The rearrangement links TRBV9 to TRBJ1-6, with D unresolved. This CDR3 is built from 13 residues. From germline, CDR1 is SGDLS and CDR2 YYNGEE. The CDR3 region has the DNA TGTGCCAGCAGCTTTGACGGTAATTCACTCATCCTCTTT. Protein: CASSFDGNSLILF.

This clonotype was counted at least ten times. The chain is built from TRBV7-2 and TRBJ2-3; perhaps TRBD1 as D (7 bases). V was cut by 5 bases and J by 2 bases, with 17 bases left in between. Germline CDR1 SGHTA, CDR2 FQGNSA. The CDR3 consists of 16 residues. For the CDR3, the DNA is TGTGCCAGCAGCCAAGGAGGGGGCTGGTTCACAGATACGCAGTATTTT. Its translation: CASSQGGGWFTDTQYF.

This clonotype appeared once. The limits of the CDR3 on the DNA are not certain, so only TCRdb's listed CDR3 is given. The chain employs TRBV7-2 and TRBJ1-1. The CDR3 comprises 20 residues, both ends counted. The germline V gene has CDR1 SGHTA and CDR2 FQGNSA. CDR3 in amino acids: CASSFYICSTRGTGRTEAFF.

The chain uses TRBV7-6 and TRBJ1-2, with TRBD1 identical over 7 bases. The CDR3 is made up of 15 amino acids. Trimming took 5 bases from V and 13 from J; bases not matched to a gene: 19. Per germline, CDR1 SGHVS and CDR2 FNYEAQ. DNA of the CDR3: TGTGCCAGCAGCCAGGGGGGATCGGGAGTCTCCAGCTCCACCTTC. Its translation: CASSQGGSGVSSSTF.

The chain employs TRBV11-1 and TRBJ2-5, with D unclear. The germline V gene encodes CDR1 SGHAT and CDR2 FQDESV (reference sequence). This CDR3 spans 15 amino acids. V lost 4 bases and J 0 bases, leaving 12 bases between the germline ends. CDR3 sequence: CASSSNPVDQETQYF. The CDR3 DNA reads TGTGCCAGCAGCTCAAATCCAGTGGACCAAGAGACCCAGTACTTC.

This clonotype was recorded at least ten times. The chain carries TRBV3-1 and TRBJ1-2; tentatively, D is TRBD1 (6 bases). Trimming shortened V by 5 bases and J by 2 bases, and 9 bases separated the two germline ends. Germline CDR1 reads LGHDT; CDR2 reads YNNKEL (reference sequence). The CDR3 is made up of 13 amino acids. CDR3 bases: TGTGCCAGCAGCAACGGACAGAACTATGGCTACACCTTC. Encoded protein: CASSNGQNYGYTF.

This clonotype occurred many times. CDR3 protein: CASSSGRNTEAFF. The CDR3 nucleotides read TGTGCCAGCAGTTCCGGCAGAAACACTGAAGCTTTCTTT. This rearrangement joins TRBV6-2 or TRBV6-3 to TRBJ1-1; no reliable D call. The ends were cut back, 4 bases at V and 2 bases at J, with 8 bases in the middle. Germline CDR1 MNHEY, CDR2 SVGEGT. This CDR3 contains 13 residues.

The J gene is TRBJ2-1, the V gene TRBV9, with TRBD1 as a possible D gene (6 bases). There are 13 residues in the CDR3. V lost 4 bases and J lost 8, with 13 bases in between. Germline lookup yields CDR1 SGDLS and CDR2 YYNGEE. The CDR3 DNA reads as TGTGCCAGCAGCCAGGACAGTTCCTATGAGCAGTTCTTC. Its protein is CASSQDSSYEQFF.

The chain has TRBV7-2 and TRBJ2-3, with 9 bases that match TRBD2. J lost 1 base, V lost 2 bases, and 1 base had no gene match. CDR1 is SGHTA and CDR2 is FQGNSA in the germline V gene. CDR3 length: 15 residues. The CDR3 bases are TGTGCCAGCAGCTTAAGGACTAGCGGCACAGATACGCAGTATTTT. As protein: CASSLRTSGTDTQYF.

This clonotype was seen repeatedly, ten times or more. V usage is TRBV29-1 and J usage is TRBJ1-5; no clear D. V was pared by 7 bases and J by 7 bases, with 14 bases between. Germline assignment: CDR1 SQVTM and CDR2 ANQGSEA. The CDR3 loop spans 12 amino acids. The CDR3 is CSAADGPQPQHF. The CDR3 DNA sequence: TGCAGCGCCGCGGACGGGCCCCAGCCCCAGCATTTT.

The table lists this clonotype with a few counts. CDR3: CASSSGTTDKTYGYTF. The CDR3 DNA sequence: TGTGCCAGCAGCTCCGGAACGACAGATAAAACCTATGGCTACACCTTC. The chain recombines TRBV7-2 with TRBJ1-2, with a tentative D call TRBD1 (5 bases). CDR1 SGHTA and CDR2 FQGNSA come from the germline V gene. The V gene lost 4 bases and the J gene lost 4 bases, with 19 bases spanning the gap. This CDR3 comprises 16 residues.

This clonotype was seen at least ten times. CDR3 sequence reads: CASSYWGLQETQYF. The CDR3 coding sequence is TGTGCCAGCAGTTACTGGGGGCTCCAAGAGACCCAGTACTTC. The genes are TRBV6-5 and TRBJ2-5; a possible D gene is TRBD1 (6 bases). CDR3 length: 14 residues. V shed 1 base and J shed 1 base, with 7 bases lying between them. Germline CDR1 MNHEY, CDR2 SVGAGI.

CDR3 bases: TGTGCCAGTACCCGAGGACAGAGTAATCGCAATGAGCAGTTCTTC. Residues: CASTRGQSNRNEQFF. J is TRBJ2-1 and V is TRBV19; a possible D gene is TRBD1 (6 bases). CDR3 length: 15 residues. Between the trimmed V and J ends, which lost 7 bases and 6 bases, there was a span of 19 bases. Germline V gene sequence: CDR1 LNHDA, CDR2 SQIVND (reference sequence).

Comments on this clonotype: Compared with germline, one end of the junction differs, possibly owing to a read error. The J gene is TRBJ2-7, the V gene TRBV9; 11 bases fit TRBD1. The V gene's germline CDR1 is SGDLS and CDR2 YYNGEE. The CDR3 length is 16 residues. Written as DNA, the CDR3 is TGTGCCAGCAGCGTAGGGACAGGGGGCTATAGCTACAAGCAGTACTTC. Translated, it gives CASSVGTGGYSYKQYF.

This chain joins TRBV2 and TRBJ2-1; 7 bases map to TRBD1. The V gene end was trimmed by 4 bases and the J gene end by 16 bases; junction bases not matched to a gene: 16. The germline CDR1 and CDR2 sequences are SNHLY and FYNNEI. This CDR3 comprises 14 residues. Written as DNA, the CDR3 is TGTGCCAGCAGTGTCGGACAGGTCGATGAACAGCTCTTCTTC. Its protein is CASSVGQVDEQLFF.

This chain connects TRBV11-2 to TRBJ1-2, with TRBD1 as a possible D gene (5 bases). In germline, CDR1 is SGHAT, CDR2 FQNNGV. V lost 5 bases and J lost 3, with 16 bases in between. This CDR3 comprises 15 residues. The CDR3 reads CASSTKRGRDYGYTF. In DNA form, the CDR3 reads TGTGCCAGCAGCACCAAGCGGGGACGCGACTATGGCTACACCTTC.

As to this clonotype: Compared with germline, one end of the junction differs, possibly owing to a read error. The chain joins TRBV19 to TRBJ1-5; D unresolved. Germline CDR1 LNHDA, CDR2 SQIVND (reference sequence). The CDR3 loop spans 14 amino acids. The CDR3 loop is CASSISAANPPQHF. The CDR3 region has the DNA TGTGCCAGTAGTATATCGGCCGCCAATCCGCCCCAGCATTTT.

Regarding this clonotype: It is likely a read error, because the conserved phenylalanine at the end of the CDR3 is missing. No DNA is shown, since the ends of the CDR3 on it are uncertain; the CDR3 is the one TCRdb lists. V usage is TRBV7-9 and J usage is TRBJ2-3; TRBD1 is the table's D call and was not checked against the DNA. The CDR3 adds up to 13 amino acids, both ends counted. Germline lookup yields CDR1 SEHNR and CDR2 FQNEAQ (reference sequence). The CDR3 spells CASRGGRRDTKFL.